This TCR beta chain originates from a study of response to subunit inactivated influenza vaccine. Points from the study as a whole: Authors suggested each seasonal flu vaccination may recruit only limited numbers of new T cells.

V trimming: 4 bases; J trimming: 2 bases; junction bases outside the gene matches: 11. CDR3 length: 16 residues. Germline values: CDR1 MDHEN, CDR2 SYDVKM. This clonotype was seen a few times. Its target is unknown. One entry per CDR3 protein, called by TCRdb with MiXCR from the RT-PCR reads. The repertoire consists of around 470,000 distinct CDR3 sequences, with approximately 7.8% occurring once and the leading ten covering about an eighth. The source of this sequence is a man aged 50 to 69 who received an inactivated influenza vaccine. The sequences come from PBMCs from blood, collected roughly 24 months after vaccination. This sequence joins TRBV28 and TRBJ2-7; 7 nucleotides match TRBD2. The DNA of the CDR3 is TGTGCCAGCAGTTCCGTTCGAATTGCGGGGGCCTACGAGCAGTACTTC. It translates to CASSSVRIAGAYEQYF.